Shown below are 26 T cell receptor beta chains from a single sample sequenced in a study of blood T cells in healthy people across ages (dated by TCRdb to the mid-2010s). Receptor libraries were prepared by 5' RACE. Reads for this sample came from an Illumina HiSeq 2500. A second roughly 7 to 11 cycle PCR used a sample-barcoded 5' primer and a J-beta primer mix. The public sequencing data were trimmed at Q25 with fastp and processed into clonotypes with MiXCR by TCRdb, which kept only in-frame beta chains. Every CDR3 protein is listed once, alongside the most common genes and DNA of its rows. For this sample the table gives around 780,000 distinct CDR3 sequences, of which 56% were detected only once. The ten top clones hold approximately 24% of the sample. The specimen was blood. These receptors were taken from a man aged 35 to 55 in good health.

The sample holds a few counts of this clonotype. This chain connects TRBV10-3 to TRBJ2-5; 8 nucleotides align to TRBD1. The V and J ends lost 6 bases and 5 bases, in that order; junction bases with no gene match: 8. The CDR3 extends over 14 amino acids. Germline assignment: CDR1 ENHRY and CDR2 SYGVKD. The CDR3 spells CAIRRTGPLETQYF. CDR3 sequence (DNA): TGTGCCATCAGGCGGACAGGGCCTTTGGAGACCCAGTACTTC.

The chain uses TRBV20-1 and TRBJ2-3; D gene ambiguous. V lost 4 bases to trimming and J lost 5 bases, with 4 bases between them. Per germline, CDR1 DFQATT and CDR2 SNEGSKA (reference sequence). The CDR3 covers 10 residues. CDR3 sequence reads: CSATEDTQYF. The CDR3 DNA is TGCAGTGCTACGGAAGATACGCAGTATTTT.

This clonotype was seen only once. CDR3 sequence: CASRGAGAVETQYF. CDR3 sequence (DNA): TGTGCCAGCAGGGGGGCGGGAGCAGTGGAGACCCAGTACTTC. The chain combines TRBV6-1 with TRBJ2-5; TRBD2 is a possible D gene (7 bases). Germline loops: CDR1 MNHNS, CDR2 SASEGT. The CDR3 is 14 amino acids. V was cut by 6 bases and J by 5 bases, with 16 bases left in between.

This clonotype has more than one count but fewer than ten. J is TRBJ2-1 and V is TRBV12-3 or TRBV12-4; 7 nucleotides align to TRBD1. CDR3 length: 14 residues. With V trimmed by 1 base and J by 4 bases, 1 base remained unmatched. The CDR3 nucleotides read TGTGCCAGCAGTTTAGGGGACAGTTACAATGAGCAGTTCTTC. Amino acid sequence: CASSLGDSYNEQFF.

This clonotype is a singleton in its sample. The gene calls are TRBV3-1 and TRBJ2-4, with D unresolved. The germline CDR1 and CDR2 sequences are LGHDT and YNNKEL (reference sequence). CDR3 length: 11 residues. Trimming shortened V by 0 bases and J by 15 bases, and 9 bases separated the two germline ends. As DNA, the CDR3 is TGTGCCAGCAGCCAAGACCTCGCTTGGTACTTC. It yields the protein CASSQDLAWYF.

This clonotype was counted between two and nine times. This rearrangement joins TRBV11-2 to TRBJ1-1; D not certain. CDR1 is SGHAT and CDR2 is FQNNGV in the germline V gene. There are 12 residues in the CDR3. With 3 bases removed from V and 4 bases from J, the gap between germline ends came to 6 bases. CDR3 loop: CASSFGVTEAFF. The CDR3 DNA sequence: TGTGCCAGCAGCTTTGGGGTCACTGAAGCTTTCTTT.

The chain is built from TRBV5-1 and TRBJ2-5; TRBD2 matches at 14 bases. CDR1 is SGHRS and CDR2 is YFSETQ in the germline V gene. The CDR3 contains 17 residues. Trimming at V came to 1 base and at J to 4 bases, leaving 6 bases not matched to a gene. The CDR3 bases are TGCGCCAGCAGCTTGATGACTAGCGGGGGGGCCGGAGAGACCCAGTACTTC. Amino acids: CASSLMTSGGAGETQYF.

This clonotype appeared a few times. The CDR3 sequence: CASSQDTGGREGYEQYF. The CDR3 DNA follows: TGCGCCAGCAGCCAAGATACAGGGGGAAGGGAGGGATACGAGCAGTACTTC. The V gene is TRBV4-1, the J gene TRBJ2-7; D possibly corresponds to TRBD1 (8 bases). The ends were cut back, 0 bases at V and 4 bases at J, with 19 bases in the middle. CDR3 length: 17 amino acids. CDR1 is MGHRA and CDR2 is YSYEKL in the germline V gene.

This clonotype was counted at least ten times. V and J are TRBV24-1 and TRBJ2-1, with 7 bases lining up with TRBD1. Germline values: CDR1 KGHDR, CDR2 SFDVKD. CDR3 size: 15 residues. Trimming took 3 bases from V and 4 from J; bases not matched to a gene: 5. The CDR3 protein is CATSDPGQLYNEQFF. The CDR3 DNA reads TGTGCCACCAGTGATCCGGGACAGCTTTACAATGAGCAGTTCTTC.

V gene TRBV15 combines with J gene TRBJ2-7, with D tentatively TRBD1 or TRBD2 (6 bases each). With the DNA end fitting TRBJ2-5 better, the J assignment may be wrong. The germline V gene encodes CDR1 LNHNV and CDR2 YYDKDF (reference sequence). This CDR3 spans 13 amino acids. DNA for the CDR3: TGTGCCACCAGCGGAGGGGGTTTAGAGACCCAGTACTTC. Its protein product is CATSGGGLETQYF.

This clonotype was observed a handful of times. V is TRBV28 and J is TRBJ2-1, with D tentatively TRBD1 (5 bases). V lost 3 bases to trimming and J lost 0 bases, with 12 bases between them. There are 16 residues in the CDR3. Germline V CDR1 and CDR2: MDHEN, SYDVKM. The CDR3 is CASSLRQMSSYNEQFF. In nucleotides, the CDR3 is TGTGCCAGCAGTTTGAGACAGATGAGCTCCTACAATGAGCAGTTCTTC.

The chain recombines TRBV20-1 with TRBJ2-7; 10 nucleotides match TRBD1. The CDR3 length is 13 residues. Germline CDR1 reads DFQATT; CDR2 reads SNEGSKA (reference sequence). V lost 5 bases, J lost 2 bases, and 3 bases stayed unmatched. This CDR3 is CSALGQGAYEQYF. In nucleotides, the CDR3 is TGCAGTGCTCTCGGACAGGGGGCCTACGAGCAGTACTTC.

The V and J genes are TRBV28 and TRBJ2-5; D unclear. The DNA matches TRBJ2-7 better at its end, which makes the J call doubtful. Looked up from germline, CDR1 is MDHEN and CDR2 is SYDVKM. The CDR3 totals 13 residues. The CDR3 region is CASSNSPPYEQYF. In DNA form, the CDR3 reads TGTGCCAGCAGTAACTCGCCGCCCTACGAGCAGTACTTC.

J is TRBJ2-3 and V is TRBV5-5; D uncertain. V was shortened by 2 bases and J by 2 bases, with 12 bases between the two germline ends. The CDR3 is made up of 15 amino acids. Germline V gene sequence: CDR1 SGHKS, CDR2 YYEKEE (reference sequence). This CDR3 is CASSLGLVTTDTQYF. The CDR3 nucleotides are TGTGCCAGCAGCTTAGGTCTAGTAACCACAGATACGCAGTATTTT.

This clonotype was seen a single time. V usage is TRBV28 and J usage is TRBJ1-6; the match to TRBD1 covers 8 bases. Germline V gene data show CDR1 as MDHEN and CDR2 as SYDVKM. V shed 4 bases and J 10 bases; nucleotides not matched to a gene: 9. CDR3 length: 15 amino acids. This CDR3 is CASSSEDRDRSPLHF. CDR3 in DNA: TGTGCCAGCAGTTCCGAGGACAGGGATAGATCACCCCTCCACTTT.

The CDR3, as DNA: TGCAGCGTGGGCCCTAACGATGAGCAGTTCTTC. This translates into CSVGPNDEQFF. The J gene is TRBJ2-1, the V gene TRBV29-1; D is unresolved. Germline CDR1 SQVTM, CDR2 ANQGSEA. The CDR3 has 11 residues. V shed 6 bases and J shed 8 bases, with 11 bases lying between them.

This clonotype was counted a few times. This sequence joins TRBV2 and TRBJ2-5; TRBD1 matches 7 bases. The V segment lost 8 bases and the J segment 2 bases; nucleotides outside the gene matches: 2. The CDR3 extends over 12 amino acids. Germline CDR1 and CDR2: SNHLY and FYNNEI. CDR3 loop: CASQGQQETQYF. Here the CDR3 DNA reads TGTGCCAGCCAGGGACAGCAAGAGACCCAGTACTTC.

The chain is built from TRBV24-1 and TRBJ2-3; D possibly corresponds to TRBD1 (5 bases). V was trimmed by 7 bases and J by 2 bases, leaving 12 bases between them. CDR3 length: 14 residues. The V gene's germline CDR1 is KGHDR and CDR2 SFDVKD. CDR3: CATRPGQDTDTQYF. The CDR3 coding sequence is TGTGCCACCAGGCCCGGACAAGACACAGATACGCAGTATTTT.

CDR3 bases: TGCAGTGCTCCCGATACCGGGACTAGAGGCTACAATGAGCAGTTCTTC. Translated, it gives CSAPDTGTRGYNEQFF. The gene calls are TRBV20-1 and TRBJ2-1, with 8 bases lining up with TRBD2. The CDR3 spans 16 residues. Germline V gene sequence: CDR1 DFQATT, CDR2 SNEGSKA (reference sequence). The V and J ends lost 5 bases and 3 bases, in that order; junction bases with no gene match: 12.

V and J are TRBV11-3 and TRBJ2-1, with D perhaps TRBD2 (6 bases). The CDR3 consists of 16 residues. CDR1 and CDR2 from the germline V gene are SGHNT and YENEEA. The V end lost 1 base, the J end lost 2 bases, and 12 bases lay between the germline ends. The CDR3 loop reads CASSLGIRETYNEQFF. The CDR3 DNA reads as TGTGCCAGCAGCTTAGGAATCCGGGAGACCTACAATGAGCAGTTCTTC. The whole variable domain, filled in from reference TRBV11-3 and TRBJ2-1, reads EAGVVQSPRYKIIEKKQPVAFWCNPISGHNTLYWYLQNLGQGPELLIRYENEEAVDDSQLPKDRFSAERLKGVDSTLKIQPAELGDSAVYLCASSLGIRETYNEQFFGPGTRLTVL.

This chain uses TRBV12-3 or TRBV12-4 with TRBJ1-5; D not resolved. This CDR3 has 15 residues. V lost 3 bases, J lost 2 bases, and 11 bases lay in between. CDR3 loop: CASSFEPRGNQPQHF. CDR3 bases: TGTGCCAGCAGTTTCGAACCCCGTGGCAATCAGCCCCAGCATTTT.

This chain connects TRBV28 to TRBJ2-1, with D possibly matching TRBD2 (5 bases). Looked up from germline, CDR1 is MDHEN and CDR2 is SYDVKM. Between the trimmed V and J ends, which lost 7 bases and 10 bases, there was a span of 20 bases. The CDR3 runs to 14 residues. The CDR3 here is CASKDFPRAGEQFF. DNA for the CDR3: TGTGCCAGCAAGGATTTCCCGCGGGCCGGGGAGCAGTTCTTC.

This clonotype was picked up one time. J is TRBJ1-6 and V is TRBV25-1; D is unclear. V gave up 8 bases and J gave up 5 bases, with 4 bases separating them. CDR1 and CDR2 (germline): MGHDK, SYGVNS. This CDR3 spans 11 amino acids. CDR3 bases: TGTGCCAGCGGTCATAATTCACCCCTCCACTTT. Amino acid sequence: CASGHNSPLHF.

This clonotype was found a few times. The chain carries TRBV7-9 and TRBJ2-3; D gene ambiguous. The germline V and J ends were trimmed by 2 bases and 7 bases, with 16 bases remaining between them. From germline, CDR1 is SEHNR and CDR2 FQNEAQ (reference sequence). This CDR3 has 15 amino acids. CDR3 nucleotides: TGTGCCAGCAGCTTAACCGTGAATGATGGGAATACGCAGTATTTT. Residues: CASSLTVNDGNTQYF. Together with reference TRBV7-9 and TRBJ2-3, the CDR3 gives the full variable domain: DTGVSQNPRHKITKRGQNVTFRCDPISEHNRLYWYRQTLGQGPEFLTYFQNEAQLEKSRLLSDRFSAERPKGSFSTLEIQRTEQGDSAMYLCASSLTVNDGNTQYFGPGTRLTVL.

The genes are TRBV6-1 and TRBJ2-5; unclear D gene. The J call may be mistaken, given a closer DNA end match to TRBJ2-7. Germline-derived CDR1 and CDR2 are MNHNS and SASEGT. The CDR3 consists of 14 residues. The CDR3 region is CASSEIGAGYEQYF. The CDR3 DNA follows: TGTGCCAGCAGTGAAATAGGTGCTGGCTACGAGCAGTACTTC.

This chain links TRBV6-2 or TRBV6-3 with TRBJ2-3; 15 bases fit TRBD2. Losses at the gene ends were 5 bases for V and 5 bases for J; bases not matched to a gene: 11. CDR3 length equals 18 residues. The V gene's germline CDR1 is MNHEY and CDR2 SVGEGT. This chain's CDR3 is CASSTGTSGGHARDTQYF. CDR3 bases: TGTGCCAGCAGTACGGGGACTAGCGGGGGGCACGCGAGAGATACGCAGTATTTT.